This TCR beta chain appears in the sequencing data of a study of blood T cell repertoires in COVID-19. In the study overall: Whether acute or convalescent, the COVID-19 samples came from the United States, Italy and Spain. Sources were T cells, B-cell-depleted T cells, or PBMCs; the material itself was cDNA or gDNA.

Germline V gives CDR1 SNHLY, CDR2 FYNNEI. This CDR3 contains 13 residues. The V end lost 6 bases, the J end lost 4 bases, and 10 bases lay between the germline ends. In the original analysis: Researchers report that nucleated cell counts were estimated from reference gene primer amplification. The protocol was immunoSEQ multiplex PCR, while the TCRdb copy is restricted to in-frame clones and leaves out a portion. V and J calls and clone size are given by that table; D and trimming were obtained from the DNA. The sample records 150,000 or so clones, around 88% being singletons. The clonotype was recovered from a human donor in a cohort sampled during active COVID-19. The sample was peripheral blood. The chain recombines TRBV2 with TRBJ1-5, with a weak D call TRBD1 (5 bases). The CDR3 loop reads CASRGNRNQPQHF. The CDR3 bases are TGTGCCAGCAGAGGGAACAGGAATCAGCCCCAGCATTTT.